This T cell receptor beta chain appears in the sequencing data of a study of T cell responses to AZD1222 COVID-19 vaccine. Study summary: It was second doses at about 4 or about 12 weeks that were pooled.

With respect to this clone: The antigen is not known.

Clones were read by immunoSEQ multiplex PCR, and TCRdb kept only the in-frame ones, dropping some. Of roughly 100,000 clones listed, less than 95% are singletons. Germline V CDR1 and CDR2: SGHAT, FQNNGV. The CDR3 runs to 13 residues. The V gene end was trimmed by 6 bases and the J gene end by 8 bases; junction bases not matched to a gene: 6. Overall study findings and caveats: Seropositivity was recorded at baseline in only 6 or 7 AZD1222 recipients. Among the donors, most were white British and more were female, and clonal diversity was possibly underestimated.

The sequencing here drew on peripheral blood, taken on day 0 of AZD1222 vaccination. The receptor comes from an adult in good health. This chain uses TRBV11-2 with TRBJ1-4; 7 bases agree with TRBD1. The CDR3 loop is CASRAGGEEKLFF. In nucleotides, the CDR3 is TGTGCCAGCAGGGCAGGGGGGGAGGAAAAACTGTTTTTT.